These 22 T cell receptor beta chains share one sample of origin, sequenced in a study of shared clonotypes between healthy human individuals. Profiling relied on immunoSEQ multiplex PCR, and the TCRdb table lists in-frame clones only, not all of them. Here the sample spans some 1.5 million clones, about 96% being singletons. The sample was naive CD4+ T cells sorted from blood. The subset: CD45RA+ positively selected. Receptors were obtained from a man in his thirties or forties in good health.

The chain combines TRBV6-1 with TRBJ2-7; D call uncertain. The germline CDR1 and CDR2 sequences are MNHNS and SASEGT. CDR3 length equals 14 residues. Trimming pared 0 bases from V and 1 base from J, leaving 7 bases between. CDR3 sequence reads: CASSEATDSYEQYF. The CDR3 bases are TGTGCCAGCAGTGAAGCAACAGATTCCTACGAGCAGTACTTC.

V usage is TRBV28 and J usage is TRBJ2-7; 9 nucleotides align to TRBD1. Germline CDR1 is MDHEN and CDR2 is SYDVKM. The CDR3 runs to 14 residues. V shed 6 bases, J shed 2 bases, and the junction held 5 bases outside the gene matches. In DNA, the CDR3 is TGTGCCAGCAGGGCGACAGGGGGAACCTACGAGCAGTACTTC. Its translation is CASRATGGTYEQYF.

The chain employs TRBV7-8 and TRBJ2-3; 7 nucleotides line up with TRBD2. The CDR3 covers 14 residues. J was trimmed by 2 bases and V by 7 bases; bases with no gene match: 6. CDR1 SGHVS and CDR2 FQNEAQ come from the germline V gene. The CDR3 coding sequence is TGTGCCAGCATTCGGGGGGATTTCACAGATACGCAGTATTTT. Its translation is CASIRGDFTDTQYF.

This chain joins TRBV7-8 and TRBJ2-7, with D maybe TRBD2 (5 bases). V was shortened by 1 base and J by 1 base, with 14 bases between the two germline ends. CDR1 and CDR2 (germline): SGHVS, FQNEAQ. CDR3 size: 16 residues. CDR3 loop: CASSLERVGLSYEQYF. CDR3 nucleotides: TGTGCCAGCAGCTTAGAGAGGGTCGGATTATCCTACGAGCAGTACTTC.

The gene calls are TRBV15 and TRBJ2-7; D is perhaps TRBD2 (7 bases). This CDR3 has 14 residues. Trimming removed 6 bases from V and 3 bases from J, with 15 bases in between. The germline CDR1 and CDR2 sequences are LNHNV and YYDKDF (reference sequence). The CDR3 DNA sequence: TGTGCCACCAGTCGGGGGGCGGACATCTACGAGCAGTACTTC. It specifies CATSRGADIYEQYF.

The V gene is TRBV9, the J gene TRBJ1-4; 7 bases map to TRBD1. The CDR3 contains 14 residues. The V gene's germline CDR1 is SGDLS and CDR2 YYNGEE. With 4 bases clipped from V and 8 bases from J, the junction kept 8 bases outside the gene matches. CDR3 sequence (DNA): TGTGCCAGCAGCTACAGGGGAACAGGCGAAAAACTGTTTTTT. Residues: CASSYRGTGEKLFF. Looking up the rest from reference TRBV9 and TRBJ1-4 gives the full variable domain: DSGVTQTPKHLITATGQRVTLRCSPRSGDLSVYWYQQSLDQGLQFLIQYYNGEERAKGNILERFSAQQFPDLHSELNLSSLELGDSALYFCASSYRGTGEKLFFGSGTQLSVL.

Regarding this clone: This specimen includes other DNA sequences encoding the same CDR3. The genes are TRBV7-8 and TRBJ2-5; D not certain. The CDR3 totals 12 residues. CDR1 is SGHVS, CDR2 FQNEAQ, per germline. V lost 1 base to trimming and J lost 4 bases, with 4 bases between them. Written as DNA, the CDR3 is TGTGCCAGCAGCTTAGGATCAGAGACCCAGTACTTC. It encodes CASSLGSETQYF.

The chain is built from TRBV18 and TRBJ2-3, with a tentative D call TRBD1 (10 bases). V was shortened by 2 bases and J by 6 bases, with 27 bases between the two germline ends. Germline V CDR1 and CDR2: KGHSH, LQKENI. This CDR3 spans 19 amino acids. The chain's CDR3 is CASSPTRASGTGELDTQYF. CDR3 DNA sequence: TGTGCCAGCTCACCAACTCGCGCTAGCGGGACAGGGGAATTGGATACGCAGTATTTT.

The CDR3 nucleotides read TGTGCCAGCAGCTTAGCGGGGGGGGTCAGGCAGCCCCAGCATTTT. This sequence encodes CASSLAGGVRQPQHF. The rearrangement links TRBV7-2 to TRBJ1-5; possible D gene TRBD1, 5 bases. The CDR3 has 15 residues. Trimming took 0 bases from V and 7 from J, leaving 13 bases between them. CDR1 is SGHTA, CDR2 FQGNSA, per germline.

This clone was observed a few times. V usage is TRBV6-6 and J usage is TRBJ1-2, with 8 bases that match TRBD1. CDR3 length: 13 amino acids. V lost 6 bases, J lost 5 bases, and 5 bases stayed unmatched. Looked up from germline, CDR1 is MNHNY and CDR2 is SVGAGI (reference sequence). The CDR3 spells CASRSGQDYGYTF. The CDR3 DNA sequence: TGTGCCAGCAGATCGGGACAGGATTATGGCTACACCTTC.

The gene calls are TRBV18 and TRBJ2-3, with 8 positions matching TRBD2. Germline V gene data show CDR1 as KGHSH and CDR2 as LQKENI. This CDR3 spans 15 amino acids. The junction had 8 bases not matched to a gene; V was cut back by 2 bases and J by 7 bases. The CDR3: CASSPGIAGSNTQYF. The CDR3 nucleotides read TGTGCCAGCTCACCAGGTATAGCGGGAAGTAATACGCAGTATTTT. The complete variable domain, with remaining parts taken from reference TRBV18 and TRBJ2-3, reads NAGVMQNPRHLVRRRGQEARLRCSPMKGHSHVYWYRQLPEEGLKFMVYLQKENIIDESGMPKERFSAEFPKEGPSILRIQQVVRGDSAAYFCASSPGIAGSNTQYFGPGTRLTVL.

This chain links TRBV29-1 with TRBJ2-1, with a tentative D call TRBD2 (6 bases). Germline CDR1 reads SQVTM; CDR2 reads ANQGSEA. The CDR3 extends over 16 amino acids. The V end lost 6 bases, the J end lost 6 bases, and 24 bases lay between the germline ends. The CDR3 nucleotides are TGCAGCGTACTTCTACTAGCCGCTACCTGGGGCAATGAGCAGTTCTTC. It is translated as CSVLLLAATWGNEQFF.

The V call is TRBV5-5, the J call TRBJ1-5, with a tentative D call TRBD1 (5 bases). Trimming shortened V by 6 bases and J by 4 bases, and 14 bases separated the two germline ends. Germline V CDR1 and CDR2: SGHKS, YYEKEE (reference sequence). CDR3 length: 14 residues. The CDR3 bases are TGTGCCAGCACCACCGGGGGTATTAATCAGCCCCAGCATTTT. This sequence encodes CASTTGGINQPQHF.

In this sample, this clone turned up once. Here the CDR3 DNA reads TGTGCCAGCAGCGTAGAACTCCTTGGATCCAATGAGCAGTTCTTC. It encodes CASSVELLGSNEQFF. The chain couples TRBV9 to TRBJ2-1; D not resolved. Germline loops: CDR1 SGDLS, CDR2 YYNGEE. The CDR3 runs to 15 residues. Trimming took off 0 bases at V and 6 bases at J, with 13 bases between the two ends.

V and J are TRBV7-9 and TRBJ1-5; TRBD1 agrees at 10 bases. This CDR3 has 15 residues. The V gene's germline CDR1 is SEHNR and CDR2 FQNEAQ (reference sequence). The trim removed 5 bases at V and 2 bases at J, leaving 3 bases unmatched. CDR3 nucleotides: TGTGCCAGCAGCATCGGGACAGGGGGCAATCAGCCCCAGCATTTT. This codes for CASSIGTGGNQPQHF. The variable domain in full, with the rest retrieved from reference TRBV7-9 and TRBJ1-5, is DTGVSQNPRHKITKRGQNVTFRCDPISEHNRLYWYRQTLGQGPEFLTYFQNEAQLEKSRLLSDRFSAERPKGSFSTLEIQRTEQGDSAMYLCASSIGTGGNQPQHFGDGTRLSIL.

This clone was seen once. The V call is TRBV19, the J call TRBJ2-1; D gene uncertain. Germline CDR1 LNHDA, CDR2 SQIVND (reference sequence). This CDR3 has 15 amino acids. Trimming left V 3 bases short and J 2 bases short, with 11 bases between. The CDR3 DNA reads TGTGCCAGTAGTATCGCGGAGTTCGCCTACAATGAGCAGTTCTTC. This gives the protein CASSIAEFAYNEQFF.

This clone occurred once. This chain uses TRBV10-3 with TRBJ1-2; D ambiguous. This CDR3 has 14 amino acids. V lost 0 bases and J 0 bases, leaving 5 bases between the germline ends. Germline loops: CDR1 ENHRY, CDR2 SYGVKD. CDR3 region: CAISESTTNYGYTF. The CDR3, as DNA: TGTGCCATCAGTGAGTCGACAACTAACTATGGCTACACCTTC.

The chain links TRBV5-1 to TRBJ2-2; D possibly corresponds to TRBD1 (7 bases). CDR3 length: 15 amino acids. Germline assignment: CDR1 SGHRS and CDR2 YFSETQ. Trimming removed 0 bases at V and 8 bases at J, with 14 bases between. CDR3 sequence: CASSLVEGAPGELFF. Here the CDR3 DNA reads TGCGCCAGCAGCTTGGTGGAGGGGGCGCCGGGGGAGCTGTTTTTT.

V is TRBV7-9 and J is TRBJ1-1, with D perhaps TRBD1 (5 bases). Germline V gene sequence: CDR1 SEHNR, CDR2 FQNEAQ (reference sequence). The ends were cut back, 5 bases at V and 5 bases at J, with 15 bases in the middle. The CDR3 has 14 amino acids. Written as DNA, the CDR3 is TGTGCCAGCAGCCAGGGTCAACCCGAGACTGAAGCTTTCTTT. This codes for CASSQGQPETEAFF. Together with reference TRBV7-9 and TRBJ1-1, the CDR3 gives the full variable domain: DTGVSQNPRHKITKRGQNVTFRCDPISEHNRLYWYRQTLGQGPEFLTYFQNEAQLEKSRLLSDRFSAERPKGSFSTLEIQRTEQGDSAMYLCASSQGQPETEAFFGQGTRLTVV.

The chain is built from TRBV6-1 and TRBJ1-2, with D tentatively TRBD1 (5 bases). The CDR3 contains 14 residues. V lost 6 bases to trimming and J lost 5 bases, with 16 bases between them. CDR1 and CDR2 (germline): MNHNS, SASEGT. The CDR3 nucleotides are TGTGCCAGCAGCATAGGGGACCTAGGGTATGGCTACACCTTC. Protein product: CASSIGDLGYGYTF.

This clone has just one count. Sequence at one end of the junction differs from germline and may be a read error. CDR3 sequence reads: CASGSRLGRF. The CDR3 coding sequence is TGTGCTAGTGGTAGTCGCTTGGGCCGGTTC. The rearrangement links TRBV12-5 to TRBJ2-7; the D is unclear. From germline, CDR1 is LGHNT and CDR2 FRNRAP. The CDR3 length is 10 residues.

As to this clone: Within the sample, other DNA sequences also encode this same CDR3. V gene TRBV9 combines with J gene TRBJ1-1; D not certain. V lost 4 bases and J lost 4, with 17 bases in between. CDR1 is SGDLS and CDR2 is YYNGEE in the germline V gene. The CDR3 length is 15 residues. CDR3 bases: TGTGCCAGCAGCTCGAGGACCCACAACCCCACTGAAGCTTTCTTT. It is translated as CASSSRTHNPTEAFF.